A single sample gave rise to the 22 T cell receptor beta chains below, sequenced in a study of blood T cells in healthy people across ages. It was with a sample-barcoded 5' primer and a J-beta primer mix that a second PCR of roughly 6 to 11 cycles was run. TCRdb reprocessed the 5' RACE reads with MiXCR, giving one entry per CDR3 protein. The repertoire holds about 1.8 million distinct CDR3 sequences, with roughly 50% as singletons. Sequenced sample: blood. These receptors were collected from a woman in her 40s in good health.

The chain has TRBV28 and TRBJ1-2, with 7 bases matching TRBD1. The CDR3 is made up of 17 amino acids. CDR1 and CDR2 (germline): MDHEN, SYDVKM. V was clipped by 5 bases and J by 0 bases; unmatched bases: 12. CDR3 amino acids: CASSLLRGQVTNYGYTF. CDR3 coding DNA: TGTGCCAGCAGTCTACTCAGAGGACAGGTTACTAACTATGGCTACACCTTC.

This clonotype was counted only a few times. The gene calls are TRBV4-3 and TRBJ1-6; D gene unclear. The CDR3 has 16 amino acids. Trimming stripped 1 base from V and 0 bases from J, with 7 bases between. The germline V gene has CDR1 LGHNA and CDR2 YSLEER. The DNA for the CDR3 is TGCGCCAGCAGCCAAGCACGGAGCTCCTATAATTCACCCCTCCACTTT. Encoded protein: CASSQARSSYNSPLHF.

This chain links TRBV6-1 with TRBJ1-5; no reliable D call. The V end was cut by 7 bases, the J end by 0 bases, with 7 bases between. This CDR3 region has 13 residues. Per the germline V gene, CDR1 is MNHNS and CDR2 is SASEGT. CDR3 sequence: CASTGVSNQPQHF. The CDR3 bases are TGTGCCAGCACGGGCGTTAGCAATCAGCCCCAGCATTTT.

The chain couples TRBV20-1 to TRBJ2-1, with D perhaps TRBD1 or TRBD2 (6 bases each). Germline loops: CDR1 DFQATT, CDR2 SNEGSKA (reference sequence). Between the trimmed V and J ends, which lost 0 bases and 15 bases, there was a span of 12 bases. The CDR3 extends over 11 amino acids. CDR3 residues: CSARDKGGRFF. Here the CDR3 DNA reads TGCAGTGCTAGAGATAAGGGGGGCCGGTTCTTC.

V usage is TRBV5-1 and J usage is TRBJ1-3; 12 bases are a match to TRBD1. Germline trimming cut 0 bases from V and 0 bases from J; bases unmatched to any gene: 4. CDR1 SGHRS and CDR2 YFSETQ come from the germline V gene. This CDR3 is 18 amino acids long. The CDR3 here is CASSLVGQGALSGNTIYF. CDR3 nucleotides: TGCGCCAGCAGCTTGGTGGGACAGGGGGCCCTCTCTGGAAACACCATATATTTT.

J is TRBJ2-1 and V is TRBV9; TRBD2 agrees at 7 bases. CDR3 length: 15 amino acids. The V and J ends lost 2 bases and 3 bases, in that order; junction bases with no gene match: 5. Germline V gives CDR1 SGDLS, CDR2 YYNGEE. CDR3 nucleotide sequence: TGTGCCAGCAGCGTTAGGTCGGGGGGCTACAATGAGCAGTTCTTC. The encoded protein is CASSVRSGGYNEQFF.

J is TRBJ2-5 and V is TRBV4-1; no clear D. V dropped 0 bases and J dropped 12 bases, with 17 bases sitting between them. This CDR3 has 14 residues. Germline values: CDR1 MGHRA, CDR2 YSYEKL. DNA for the CDR3: TGCGCCAGCAGCCAAGATGATGTGCCGGCCGAGAAGTACTTC. Amino acids: CASSQDDVPAEKYF.

J is TRBJ2-1 and V is TRBV4-3, with D perhaps TRBD1 (6 bases). The CDR3 runs to 17 residues. V gave up 1 base and J gave up 0 bases, with 13 bases separating them. Germline values: CDR1 LGHNA, CDR2 YSLEER. The CDR3 loop is CASSQGTVRSSYNEQFF. In DNA, the CDR3 is TGCGCCAGCAGCCAAGGGACAGTCCGGAGCTCCTACAATGAGCAGTTCTTC.

This chain connects TRBV4-1 to TRBJ1-5; D is possibly TRBD1 (6 bases). CDR3 length: 18 amino acids. The germline V gene encodes CDR1 MGHRA and CDR2 YSYEKL. Trimming left V 0 bases short and J 0 bases short, with 15 bases between. In DNA, the CDR3 is TGCGCCAGCAGCCAAGAAGGGGGGGGTGGAAATAGCAATCAGCCCCAGCATTTT. Translating gives CASSQEGGGGNSNQPQHF.

This clonotype was seen a handful of times. The chain joins TRBV29-1 to TRBJ2-3; D not resolved. Germline CDR1 SQVTM, CDR2 ANQGSEA. Trimming cost V 3 bases and J 4 bases, with 11 bases left between them. The CDR3 is 13 residues long. The CDR3 coding sequence is TGCAGCGTTGAGGGCGGCAACCCAGATACGCAGTATTTT. Encoded protein: CSVEGGNPDTQYF.

The rearrangement joins TRBV7-9 to TRBJ2-7; TRBD1 matches at 8 bases. The J call may be faulty, since TRBJ2-5 better matches the DNA end. Per the germline V gene, CDR1 is SEHNR and CDR2 is FQNEAQ (reference sequence). CDR3 length: 15 amino acids. CDR3 in amino acids: CASSSTGEPTETQYF. Written as DNA, the CDR3 is TGTGCCAGCAGCTCGACAGGGGAGCCCACCGAGACCCAGTACTTC.

This clonotype appeared a few times. This sequence joins TRBV6-2 or TRBV6-3 and TRBJ2-1; 9 bases map to TRBD1. Germline CDR1 MNHEY, CDR2 SVGEGT. V trimming: 4 bases; J trimming: 14 bases; junction bases outside the gene matches: 6. The CDR3 runs 12 residues. The CDR3 reads CASSSGTGTKFF. The DNA of the CDR3 is TGTGCCAGCAGTTCCGGGACAGGGACAAAGTTCTTC.

Notes on this clonotype: A read error may explain this, as a much larger clone is one base away. The chain uses TRBV7-2 and TRBJ2-7, with 7 bases matching TRBD1. Trimming at V came to 3 bases and at J to 1 base, leaving 6 bases not matched to a gene. CDR1 SGHTA and CDR2 FQGNSA come from the germline V gene. The CDR3 contains 15 residues. In DNA form, the CDR3 reads TGTGCCAGCAGCTTGCAGGGGACAGCTTCCTACGAGCAGTACTTC. The encoded protein is CASSLQGTASYEQYF.

To note about this clonotype: The junction and the germline gene differ at one end; a read error may be behind it. The V call is TRBV27, the J call TRBJ2-1; 7 bases are a match to TRBD1. The CDR3 has 16 amino acids. In germline, CDR1 is MNHEY, CDR2 SMNVEV (reference sequence). The CDR3 loop reads CARSLTWDSYYNEQFF. The CDR3 region has the DNA TGTGCCCGCAGTTTAACCTGGGACAGTTACTACAATGAGCAGTTCTTC.

The chain uses TRBV20-1 and TRBJ1-5, with D possibly TRBD1 on 5 matching bases. CDR3 length: 14 amino acids. The germline V gene encodes CDR1 DFQATT and CDR2 SNEGSKA (reference sequence). Trimming left V 1 base short and J 4 bases short, with 11 bases between. CDR3 DNA: TGCAGTGCTAGAGGTGGGGCAGGGAATCAGCCCCAGCATTTT. Translating gives CSARGGAGNQPQHF.

The J gene is TRBJ1-1, the V gene TRBV29-1; TRBD1 aligns across 7 bases. CDR1 is SQVTM, CDR2 ANQGSEA, per germline. The CDR3 is made up of 13 amino acids. V shed 6 bases, J shed 4 bases, and the junction held 8 bases outside the gene matches. The CDR3 bases are TGCAGCGTCGGCCCAGGGGGTGCCACTGAAGCTTTCTTT. Translated, it gives CSVGPGGATEAFF.

This clonotype was seen more than once but under ten times. The V call is TRBV4-3, the J call TRBJ2-4, with a tentative D call TRBD1 (6 bases). The CDR3 sequence is 14 residues long. Germline V gene sequence: CDR1 LGHNA, CDR2 YSLEER. Trimming pared 1 base from V and 9 bases from J, leaving 13 bases between. CDR3 sequence (DNA): TGCGCCAGCAGCCAAGCAGGGGTTCAGGGCATTCAGTACTTC. This codes for CASSQAGVQGIQYF.

The rearrangement uses TRBV19 and TRBJ2-3, with D perhaps TRBD1 or TRBD2 (5 bases each). The CDR3 loop spans 13 amino acids. Germline CDR1 reads LNHDA; CDR2 reads SQIVND (reference sequence). The germline V and J ends were trimmed by 8 bases and 4 bases, with 13 bases remaining between them. The CDR3 loop reads CASREMGADTQYF. The DNA for the CDR3 is TGTGCCAGTCGAGAGATGGGGGCAGATACGCAGTATTTT. The variable domain in full, completed from reference TRBV19 and TRBJ2-3, reads DGGITQSPKYLFRKEGQNVTLSCEQNLNHDAMYWYRQDPGQGLRLIYYSQIVNDFQKGDIAEGYSVSREKKESFPLTVTSAQKNPTAFYLCASREMGADTQYFGPGTRLTVL.

In this sample, this clonotype turned up a few times. V usage is TRBV10-3 and J usage is TRBJ2-7, with 8 bases matching TRBD1. The end of the DNA aligns better with TRBJ2-5, so the J call may be wrong. CDR1 ENHRY and CDR2 SYGVKD come from the germline V gene. The CDR3 spans 17 residues. The CDR3 here is CAISGGTGRTGQETQYF. As DNA, the CDR3 is TGTGCCATCAGTGGAGGGACAGGCCGAACCGGGCAAGAGACCCAGTACTTC.

This clonotype came up a few times. V gene TRBV20-1 combines with J gene TRBJ2-7; no definite D call. Germline values: CDR1 DFQATT, CDR2 SNEGSKA (reference sequence). With 1 base removed from V and 6 bases from J, the gap between germline ends came to 7 bases. The CDR3 is 11 residues long. The CDR3 here is CSARVKGEQYF. The CDR3 DNA reads TGCAGTGCTAGAGTTAAGGGCGAGCAGTACTTC.

V and J are TRBV27 and TRBJ2-3, with D tentatively TRBD2 (6 bases). Between the trimmed V and J ends, which lost 7 bases and 4 bases, there was a span of 21 bases. The CDR3 is 16 residues long. Germline V gene sequence: CDR1 MNHEY, CDR2 SMNVEV (reference sequence). CDR3 amino acids: CASTPQGAGNADTQYF. The CDR3 DNA follows: TGTGCCAGCACTCCCCAAGGTGCGGGGAACGCAGATACGCAGTATTTT.

This clonotype was picked up one time. The V call is TRBV29-1, the J call TRBJ2-1; D possibly corresponds to TRBD1 (6 bases). Trimming removed 7 bases from V and 9 bases from J, with 13 bases in between. Germline V gene lookup returns CDR1 SQVTM and CDR2 ANQGSEA. The CDR3 spans 11 residues. As DNA, the CDR3 is TGCAGCGGGCCACAGGGAGTTGAGCAGTTCTTC. It translates to CSGPQGVEQFF.